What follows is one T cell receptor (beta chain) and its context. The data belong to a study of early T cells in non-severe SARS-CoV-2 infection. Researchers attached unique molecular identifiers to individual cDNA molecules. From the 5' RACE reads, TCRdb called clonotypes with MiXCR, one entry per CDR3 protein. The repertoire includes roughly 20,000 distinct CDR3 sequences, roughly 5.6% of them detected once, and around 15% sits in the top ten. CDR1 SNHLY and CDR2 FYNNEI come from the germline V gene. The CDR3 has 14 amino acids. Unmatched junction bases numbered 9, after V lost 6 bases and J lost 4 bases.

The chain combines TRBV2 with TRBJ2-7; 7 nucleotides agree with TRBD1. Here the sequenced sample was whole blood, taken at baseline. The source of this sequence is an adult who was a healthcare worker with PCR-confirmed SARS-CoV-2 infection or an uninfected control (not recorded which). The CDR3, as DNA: TGTGCCAGCAGCCGGGACAGCGGACTGTACGAGCAGTACTTC. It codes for CASSRDSGLYEQYF.